This entry concerns a single T cell receptor beta chain. The antigen this receptor binds is unknown. No much larger clone is present one base from it, and per-base qualities are unavailable. The sample belongs to a study of CD8+ T cells in alopecia areata (dated by TCRdb to 2016 to 2018). Notes on the research overall: Treated patients were enrolled in an open-label pilot trial of oral tofacitinib, 5 to 10 mg twice daily, for moderate-to-severe alopecia areata. RNA was obtained with the PAXgene miRNA kit for fixed scalp, the miRNeasy kit for PBMCs, and the RNeasy kit for mouse skin. Scalp clonality was compared across normal scalp (n=4), patchy alopecia areata scalp (n=8), and alopecia totalis/universalis scalp (n=8). In humans, TCRbeta sequencing was performed on scalp tissue and on sorted CD4+ and CD8+ peripheral blood T cells from healthy controls and from patients with patchy or totalis/universalis alopecia areata. Tofacitinib was administered for 6 to 18 months, and 6 months of follow-up off drug were then conducted to assess delayed response and recurrence. The SALT score, which quantifies the percentage of affected scalp surface area, was used to measure disease severity in treated patients. Tofacitinib-treated patients had biopsies at baseline and at 4 and 24 weeks of treatment, with a later scalp biopsy in several patients. To study T cell clonal expansion in alopecia areata, the researchers applied high-throughput TCRbeta sequencing to both the C3H/HeJ mouse model and human patients. immunoSEQ multiplex PCR using 35 Vbeta forward primers and 13 Jbeta reverse primers was used to amplify TCRbeta CDR3 regions. Study-wide findings and limitations: Unlike mouse skin, which is dominated by gammadelta T cells, normal human skin has resident alphabeta T cells that are also sequenced, and this complicates analysis of the scalp TCR repertoire. Because the treated cohort was small and had just a single nonresponder, larger studies are needed to establish links between baseline CD8+ expansion and response. Tofacitinib significantly decreased scalp clonality and the number of expanded CD8+ clones among the top 100 scalp clones. Shared TCR sequences between patients were less evident than in mice, which may be partly attributable to HLA diversity in the patient population. Compared with normal scalp, lesional scalp, particularly in alopecia totalis/universalis, had higher clonality and more expanded CD8+ clones, which suggests antigenic drive. Many expanded lesional clones were found to persist in scalp and blood during tofacitinib treatment, and relapse after treatment cessation may be partly explained by this persistence.

CDR1 and CDR2, looked up from the germline V gene, are MGHDK and SYGVNS. V and J lose 6 bases and 7 bases, and a span of 9 bases separates them. CDR3 length: 11 amino acids, cysteine to phenylalanine. Only CDR3 DNA remains: 33 bases, in frame from the first base. The meaning of the sample's time point label: about four weeks on oral tofacitinib. The treatment or condition label of this sample denotes: oral pan-JAK inhibitor, 5-10 mg twice daily. Lesional scalp punch biopsies and peripheral blood were obtained from alopecia areata patients. PBMCs were isolated by density centrifugation and stained for CD3, CD4 and CD8, and CD4+ and CD8+ T cells were sorted on a FACSAria. The library was obtained by the immunoSEQ multiplex PCR assay. To provide template for TCR sequencing, every sample had RNA extracted and reverse transcribed into cDNA. SuperScript III was used to make first-strand cDNA, primed with a 2:1 mix of oligo-dT and random hexamers. A synthetic immune receptor repertoire was used to measure amplification bias, and any remaining bias was corrected computationally. In the original analysis: After raw reads were preprocessed to remove errors, the CDR3 was defined following IMGT conventions as running from the conserved cysteine to phenylalanine. Clonality was computed by normalizing Shannon entropy by log2 of the number of productive unique TCRs and subtracting the result from 1. Whether each scalp clone was CD4 or CD8 was inferred by checking scalp TCRbeta sequences against the CD4 and CD8 repertoires from sorted blood. Here the immuneACCESS table is served through TCRdb, limited to in-frame sequences with V and J called. Missing clones are a known gap in these copies; in checked studies unresolved V genes cover under half, and the rest lacks a known reason. The V and J calls and clone size come from that table; D and trimming were worked out from the DNA. Present in this sample are 100,000 to 150,000 clones, about 61% of which were seen just once. The biggest ten clones account for 25% to 30% of the sample.

This sequence originates from a human donor with alopecia areata. This specimen consisted of CD8+ T cells sorted from blood, obtained at week 4, from a patient treated with tofacitinib. The chain is assembled from TRBV25-1 and TRBJ1-1, with the identity of the D gene unclear. The CDR3 in this case is CASRIRDEAFF. The DNA sequence is given as TGTGCCAGCAGGATAAGGGATGAAGCTTTCTTT.